This TCR beta chain was documented in a study of post-analysis software for immune sequencing data. Overall study findings and caveats: About 5 TRBV segments occurring more often in patients than controls included TRBV5-6, TRBV5-1 and TRBV20-1. The authors found that F measure strongly co-clustered same-batch samples. When compared against controls, multiple sclerosis patients showed significantly lower normalized Chao1 diversity.

Points on this clonotype: Its antigen remains unknown.

The germline V and J ends were trimmed by 3 bases and 8 bases, with 21 bases remaining between them. This CDR3 contains 16 residues. CDR1 and CDR2 (germline): SGDLS, YYNGEE. Every TCR beta cDNA library bore unique molecular identifiers. Some 540,000 cDNA molecules were obtained from roughly 1.1 to 9.2 million T cells. TCRdb re-analysed the PCR reads in MiXCR, keeping a single row per CDR3 protein. The table lists 650,000 to 900,000 distinct CDR3 sequences, under 60% of them singletons, with over 4.5% in the top ten. Sequencing was performed on blood. The chain is built from TRBV9 and TRBJ2-1, with D possibly being TRBD1 or TRBD2 (5 bases each). The sequence derives from a girl aged 5 to 17 with multiple sclerosis. CDR3 coding DNA: TGTGCCAGCAGCGCATACGGGACCCCCGATGGGGATGAGCAGTTCTTC. This encodes CASSAYGTPDGDEQFF.